Listed below are T cell receptor beta chains from one sample, sequenced in a study of beta chain features in type 1 diabetes. Data came from immunoSEQ multiplex PCR; TCRdb stores just in-frame clones and leaves some out. This sample has approximately 300,000 clones, with about 10% found just once. Sequencing was performed on naive CD4+ T cells from blood. Receptor source: a woman aged 25 to 39 in good health. Each CDR3 is given with its conserved first and last residue. The D gene is left open where the match is weak. Clone sizes are given selectively: once, few, many, or a class where the clone is expanded.

clone size | D gene | J gene | V gene | CDR3 DNA | CDR3 protein
few | TRBD2 | TRBJ2-2 | TRBV5-6 | TGTGCCAGCAGGCGCGGGAGGTTGGCCACCGGGGAGCTGTTTTTT | CASRRGRLATGELFF
few | - | TRBJ2-5 | TRBV6-5 | TGTGCCAGCAGTTACTCGGGGACAAAAGAGACCCAGTACTTC | CASSYSGTKETQYF
- | - | TRBJ1-1 | TRBV27 | TGTGCCAGCAGTTTATACCCACTTGGGGGCCGCTACACTGAAGCTTTCTTT | CASSLYPLGGRYTEAFF
- | - | TRBJ2-5 | TRBV2 | TGTGCCAGCAGTGACAGGGGTCAGACCCAGTACTTC | CASSDRGQTQYF
few | - | TRBJ2-5 | TRBV5-1 | TGCGCCAGCAATAAGGGGGAGCGCGGGGAGACCCAGTACTTC | CASNKGERGETQYF
few | TRBD2 | TRBJ2-7 | TRBV9 | TGTGCCAGCAGCGTAGCTGGGAGGGGCGAGCAGTACTTC | CASSVAGRGEQYF
few | - | TRBJ2-1 | TRBV25-1 | TGTGCCAGCAGTGAGGGGTGGCAGGGATCATACAATGAGCAGTTCTTC | CASSEGWQGSYNEQFF
few | TRBD2 | TRBJ2-7 | TRBV27 | TGTGCCAGCAGTTCCACCGCGGCTAGCGGGTTGTGGTACGAGCAGTACTTC | CASSSTAASGLWYEQYF
few | TRBD1 | TRBJ2-6 | TRBV27 | TGTGCCAGCAGTTCATATGACAGGGCTGGGGCCAACGTCCTGACTTTC | CASSSYDRAGANVLTF
- | - | TRBJ2-7 | TRBV7-2 | TGTGCCAGCAGCCTCCCCTCTTCCTACGAGCAGTACTTC | CASSLPSSYEQYF
- | - | TRBJ1-1 | TRBV5-1 | TGCGCCAGCGCCGGAGGGTCCACTGAAGCTTTCTTT | CASAGGSTEAFF
few | TRBD2 | TRBJ2-1 | TRBV7-2 | TGTGCCAGCAGATCCCAGAGCGGGAGCGTGCGGAATGAGCAGTTCTTC | CASRSQSGSVRNEQFF
- | - | TRBJ2-3 | TRBV5-1 | TGCGCCAGCAGCTTGGGCGGGTCCACAGATACGCAGTATTTT | CASSLGGSTDTQYF
few | TRBD1 | TRBJ2-7 | TRBV28 | TGTGCCAGCAGTACCGGACAGGGGGTCAACGAGCAGTACTTC | CASSTGQGVNEQYF
- | - | TRBJ2-1 | TRBV29-1 | TGCAGCGTTGGTCCTAGTCGTCCCCGCCTAGACAATGAGCAGTTCTTC | CSVGPSRPRLDNEQFF
- | TRBD1 | TRBJ1-5 | TRBV28 | TGTGCCAGCAGTTCAGGACAGGGCACCTATCAGCCCCAGCATTTT | CASSSGQGTYQPQHF
few | TRBD2 | TRBJ2-1 | TRBV19 | TGTGCCAGTAGCCTCCGGACTAGCGGCTACAATGAGCAGTTCTTC | CASSLRTSGYNEQFF
- | - | TRBJ2-1 | TRBV20-1 | TGCAGTGCTGTCAGGGTTAATGAGCAGTTCTTC | CSAVRVNEQFF